The 25 T cell receptor beta chains given below trace back to one sample, sequenced in a study of cytotoxic CD8 clonotypes in ibrutinib-treated CLL (dated by TCRdb to the early 2020s). In the paper's terms, the time point label means: about a year on ibrutinib. Libraries were prepared through the immunoSEQ multiplex PCR assay. This is the immuneACCESS table as TCRdb keeps it, with only in-frame sequences that have V and J called. A part of the clones is gone; compared with another copy, unresolved V genes explain less than half, and the rest is unexplained. This sample gives hundreds of thousands of clones in total; approximately 75% of them show up just once. The biggest ten clones account for 11% of the sample. The sample was PBMCs, taken after 12 months of ibrutinib treatment. Source of these receptors: a human donor with chronic lymphocytic leukemia.

This sequence joins TRBV7-8 and TRBJ1-2; D may be TRBD1 (5 bases). V was cut by 1 base and J by 5 bases, with 17 bases left in between. This CDR3 has 16 amino acids. CDR1 SGHVS and CDR2 FQNEAQ come from the germline V gene. Written as DNA, the CDR3 is TGTGCCAGCAGCTTAGTTGCCGTTGTTGCAGGGTATGGCTACACCTTC. Translated: CASSLVAVVAGYGYTF.

The J gene is TRBJ1-1, the V gene TRBV7-2; 7 bases are shared with TRBD1. Germline V lookup: CDR1 SGHTA, CDR2 FQGNSA. CDR3 length: 15 residues. Germline trimming cut 5 bases from V and 2 bases from J; bases unmatched to any gene: 8. The CDR3 DNA follows: TGTGCCAGCAGCCCGGGGGACAGATCTAACACTGAAGCTTTCTTT. It encodes CASSPGDRSNTEAFF.

The chain recombines TRBV4-1 with TRBJ2-5; a possible D gene is TRBD2 (5 bases). V was clipped by 1 base and J by 5 bases, with 17 bases between them. Germline loops: CDR1 MGHRA, CDR2 YSYEKL. The CDR3 is 16 amino acids. Here the CDR3 DNA reads TGCGCCAGCAGCCAAGGATCCTCCTCCCCGGGGGAGACCCAGTACTTC. Protein product: CASSQGSSSPGETQYF.

The gene calls are TRBV6-5 and TRBJ1-1; D gene unclear. This CDR3 spans 14 amino acids. The germline CDR1 and CDR2 sequences are MNHEY and SVGAGI. With 7 bases removed from V and 5 bases from J, the gap between germline ends came to 17 bases. CDR3 DNA sequence: TGTGCCAGCAATTTCCAAGGCGGGAGAACTGAAGCTTTCTTT. Encoded protein: CASNFQGGRTEAFF.

The chain is built from TRBV7-6 and TRBJ1-3; D unclear. The germline V gene has CDR1 SGHVS and CDR2 FNYEAQ. Trimming pared 4 bases from V and 0 bases from J, leaving 7 bases between. The CDR3 spans 14 residues. The CDR3 DNA reads TGTGCCAGCAGCTACGCAAGCTCTGGAAACACCATATATTTT. The encoded protein is CASSYASSGNTIYF. The whole variable domain, filled in from reference TRBV7-6 and TRBJ1-3, reads GAGVSQSPRYKVTKRGQDVALRCDPISGHVSLYWYRQALGQGPEFLTYFNYEAQQDKSGLPNDRFSAERPEGSISTLTIQRTEQRDSAMYRCASSYASSGNTIYFGEGSWLTVV.

The chain has TRBV2 and TRBJ1-4; no firm D call. Germline assignment: CDR1 SNHLY and CDR2 FYNNEI. The V end lost 6 bases, the J end lost 8 bases, and 22 bases lay between the germline ends. CDR3 length equals 16 residues. CDR3 DNA: TGTGCCAGCAGCTACTACACGTGGAGCGGTGGCGAAAAACTGTTTTTT. Translation: CASSYYTWSGGEKLFF.

The V gene is TRBV28, the J gene TRBJ1-2, with TRBD1 as a possible D gene (5 bases). The V end was cut by 3 bases, the J end by 4 bases, with 12 bases between. CDR1 MDHEN and CDR2 SYDVKM come from the germline V gene. CDR3 size: 14 residues. CDR3 DNA sequence: TGTGCCAGCAGTTTTGGGGCCCGCTCCTATGGCTACACCTTC. This translates into CASSFGARSYGYTF.

This clone has a single count. V is TRBV9 and J is TRBJ2-7; TRBD1 agrees at 7 bases. Unmatched junction bases numbered 7, after V lost 0 bases and J lost 1 base. In germline, CDR1 is SGDLS, CDR2 YYNGEE. The CDR3 has 16 amino acids. CDR3 in amino acids: CASSVATGYTSYEQYF. Here the CDR3 DNA reads TGTGCCAGCAGCGTAGCGACAGGGTACACTTCCTACGAGCAGTACTTC.

V and J are TRBV6-4 and TRBJ1-2; perhaps TRBD1 as D (5 bases). The CDR3 consists of 18 residues. CDR1 and CDR2 (germline): MRHNA, SNTAGT. V was trimmed by 0 bases and J by 3 bases, leaving 20 bases between them. The CDR3 loop is CASSDSRVAGRYYYGYTF. The CDR3 region has the DNA TGTGCCAGCAGTGACTCTCGGGTAGCAGGGCGCTACTACTATGGCTACACCTTC.

The gene calls are TRBV19 and TRBJ1-5, with D maybe TRBD1 (6 bases). The V end was cut by 6 bases, the J end by 2 bases, with 14 bases between. This CDR3 spans 15 amino acids. Germline V gives CDR1 LNHDA, CDR2 SQIVND (reference sequence). The DNA for the CDR3 is TGTGCCAGTAGCCCCTCCAGGGGAGGCAATCAGCCCCAGCATTTT. It specifies CASSPSRGGNQPQHF. Full variable domain (remainder filled in from reference TRBV19 and TRBJ1-5): DGGITQSPKYLFRKEGQNVTLSCEQNLNHDAMYWYRQDPGQGLRLIYYSQIVNDFQKGDIAEGYSVSREKKESFPLTVTSAQKNPTAFYLCASSPSRGGNQPQHFGDGTRLSIL.

V gene TRBV28 combines with J gene TRBJ1-3; no firm D call. Trimming took off 6 bases at V and 0 bases at J, with 12 bases between the two ends. Germline CDR1 MDHEN, CDR2 SYDVKM. This CDR3 has 15 residues. CDR3 nucleotide sequence: TGTGCCAGCAGCGTGGTCAGCCGCTCTGGAAACACCATATATTTT. It is translated as CASSVVSRSGNTIYF. Complete variable domain (other parts from reference TRBV28 and TRBJ1-3): DVKVTQSSRYLVKRTGEKVFLECVQDMDHENMFWYRQDPGLGLRLIYFSYDVKMKEKGDIPEGYSVSREKKERFSLILESASTNQTSMYLCASSVVSRSGNTIYFGEGSWLTVV.

J is TRBJ2-7 and V is TRBV7-8; TRBD2 might be the D (6 bases). Germline assignment: CDR1 SGHVS and CDR2 FQNEAQ. The V end lost 5 bases, the J end lost 4 bases, and 18 bases lay between the germline ends. This CDR3 comprises 15 residues. The CDR3 region is CASSIEGLLRYEQYF. The DNA for the CDR3 is TGTGCCAGCAGCATTGAGGGACTCCTAAGGTACGAGCAGTACTTC. Full variable domain (outside the CDR3, taken from reference TRBV7-8 and TRBJ2-7): GAGVSQSPRYKVAKRGQDVALRCDPISGHVSLFWYQQALGQGPEFLTYFQNEAQLDKSGLPSDRFFAERPEGSVSTLKIQRTQQEDSAVYLCASSIEGLLRYEQYFGPGTRLTVT.

This sequence joins TRBV6-5 and TRBJ2-7; D not resolved. V shed 6 bases and J shed 0 bases, with 15 bases lying between them. CDR1 is MNHEY and CDR2 is SVGAGI in the germline V gene. The CDR3 extends over 15 amino acids. The chain's CDR3 is CASSGLSSGSYEQYF. The CDR3 nucleotides are TGTGCCAGCAGCGGCCTCTCCTCAGGCTCCTACGAGCAGTACTTC.

This clone was detected only once. The V and J genes are TRBV28 and TRBJ2-7, with D tentatively TRBD1 (5 bases). This CDR3 contains 17 residues. The germline gives CDR1 MDHEN, CDR2 SYDVKM. Trimming pared 3 bases from V and 0 bases from J, leaving 18 bases between. CDR3 nucleotides: TGTGCCAGCAGTTTTAGGTTGGGGCCCCCAAGCTCCTACGAGCAGTACTTC. Its protein product is CASSFRLGPPSSYEQYF.

The chain is built from TRBV6-5 and TRBJ2-1, with 11 positions matching TRBD2. In germline, CDR1 is MNHEY, CDR2 SVGAGI. This CDR3 is 14 amino acids long. With 6 bases clipped from V and 6 bases from J, the junction kept 4 bases outside the gene matches. CDR3 sequence (DNA): TGTGCCAGCAGGCCGGGACTAGCGGTCAATGAGCAGTTCTTC. It translates to CASRPGLAVNEQFF.

This chain uses TRBV18 with TRBJ1-2; D is uncertain. The V gene lost 3 bases and the J gene lost 3 bases, with 14 bases spanning the gap. The germline gives CDR1 KGHSH, CDR2 LQKENI. This CDR3 region has 15 residues. CDR3 bases: TGTGCCAGCTCACCTAATAGTGGGTGGGACTATGGCTACACCTTC. Encoded protein: CASSPNSGWDYGYTF.

The rearrangement joins TRBV19 to TRBJ1-5; TRBD1 aligns across 9 bases. The V segment lost 5 bases and the J segment 4 bases; nucleotides outside the gene matches: 6. Germline V gives CDR1 LNHDA, CDR2 SQIVND (reference sequence). The CDR3 loop spans 15 amino acids. Here the CDR3 reads CASSSQGARNQPQHF. The CDR3 coding sequence is TGTGCCAGTAGTTCACAGGGGGCGCGAAATCAGCCCCAGCATTTT.

This clone turned up a few times. The rearrangement links TRBV7-6 to TRBJ2-7; D possibly corresponds to TRBD2 (6 bases). The CDR3 has 15 amino acids. The germline V gene encodes CDR1 SGHVS and CDR2 FNYEAQ. Trimming left V 3 bases short and J 2 bases short, with 14 bases between. DNA for the CDR3: TGTGCCAGCAGCTTGCAGAGCGGGTCCCCCTACGAGCAGTACTTC. Its protein is CASSLQSGSPYEQYF.

This sequence joins TRBV5-1 and TRBJ2-1; 8 bases are a match to TRBD2. V lost 2 bases to trimming and J lost 6 bases; unmatched junction nucleotides: 1. The CDR3 spans 13 residues. Germline-derived CDR1 and CDR2 are SGHRS and YFSETQ. The DNA of the CDR3 is TGCGCCAGCAGCTTCGGACTAGCCAATGAGCAGTTCTTC. Translation: CASSFGLANEQFF.

The chain links TRBV9 to TRBJ1-6, with D possibly being TRBD1 (5 bases). Germline V gene lookup returns CDR1 SGDLS and CDR2 YYNGEE. This CDR3 comprises 15 residues. Between the trimmed V and J ends, which lost 3 bases and 13 bases, there was a span of 20 bases. DNA for the CDR3: TGTGCCAGCAGCGCTCTCGGGACCCCGGATCGTCCCCTCCACTTT. Translation: CASSALGTPDRPLHF.

The rearrangement links TRBV10-1 to TRBJ2-3, with 9 bases matching TRBD1. J gave up 4 bases and V 3 bases, and 5 bases lay outside the gene matches. The germline gives CDR1 WNHNN, CDR2 SYGVQD (reference sequence). The CDR3 runs to 15 residues. The CDR3, as DNA: TGCGCCAGCAGTGACACAGGGGGCGCCGCAGATACGCAGTATTTT. Translation gives CASSDTGGAADTQYF.

The J gene is TRBJ1-2, the V gene TRBV6-1; D is possibly TRBD1 (6 bases). The CDR3 is 12 residues long. Per the germline V gene, CDR1 is MNHNS and CDR2 is SASEGT. Trimming removed 6 bases at V and 8 bases at J, with 13 bases between. The CDR3 loop reads CASRTGIWGYTF. CDR3 coding DNA: TGTGCCAGCAGAACAGGGATTTGGGGCTACACCTTC.

The chain employs TRBV4-1 and TRBJ1-1; the D gene is possibly TRBD1 (5 bases). Germline values: CDR1 MGHRA, CDR2 YSYEKL. The CDR3 extends over 12 amino acids. V was shortened by 4 bases and J by 11 bases, with 14 bases between the two germline ends. The CDR3 region has the DNA TGCGCCAGCAGCCGGTTAGGGGTGGAGGCTTTCTTT. Translated: CASSRLGVEAFF.

The V gene is TRBV30, the J gene TRBJ2-1; TRBD2 aligns across 10 bases. J gave up 12 bases and V 0 bases, and 17 bases lay outside the gene matches. CDR3 length: 17 amino acids. Germline CDR1 reads GTSNPN; CDR2 reads SVGIG (reference sequence). This chain's CDR3 is CAWSVLRFSGGRNRQFF. CDR3 DNA: TGTGCCTGGAGTGTACTCCGGTTTAGCGGGGGGCGCAATCGGCAGTTCTTC.

This clone was recorded once. The chain uses TRBV19 and TRBJ2-7, with 8 bases lining up with TRBD1. The CDR3 runs 12 residues. Unmatched junction bases numbered 8, after V lost 3 bases and J lost 13 bases. Germline V CDR1 and CDR2: LNHDA, SQIVND (reference sequence). The CDR3 region is CASSITGQGQYF. In nucleotides, the CDR3 is TGTGCCAGTAGTATCACAGGACAGGGACAATACTTC.